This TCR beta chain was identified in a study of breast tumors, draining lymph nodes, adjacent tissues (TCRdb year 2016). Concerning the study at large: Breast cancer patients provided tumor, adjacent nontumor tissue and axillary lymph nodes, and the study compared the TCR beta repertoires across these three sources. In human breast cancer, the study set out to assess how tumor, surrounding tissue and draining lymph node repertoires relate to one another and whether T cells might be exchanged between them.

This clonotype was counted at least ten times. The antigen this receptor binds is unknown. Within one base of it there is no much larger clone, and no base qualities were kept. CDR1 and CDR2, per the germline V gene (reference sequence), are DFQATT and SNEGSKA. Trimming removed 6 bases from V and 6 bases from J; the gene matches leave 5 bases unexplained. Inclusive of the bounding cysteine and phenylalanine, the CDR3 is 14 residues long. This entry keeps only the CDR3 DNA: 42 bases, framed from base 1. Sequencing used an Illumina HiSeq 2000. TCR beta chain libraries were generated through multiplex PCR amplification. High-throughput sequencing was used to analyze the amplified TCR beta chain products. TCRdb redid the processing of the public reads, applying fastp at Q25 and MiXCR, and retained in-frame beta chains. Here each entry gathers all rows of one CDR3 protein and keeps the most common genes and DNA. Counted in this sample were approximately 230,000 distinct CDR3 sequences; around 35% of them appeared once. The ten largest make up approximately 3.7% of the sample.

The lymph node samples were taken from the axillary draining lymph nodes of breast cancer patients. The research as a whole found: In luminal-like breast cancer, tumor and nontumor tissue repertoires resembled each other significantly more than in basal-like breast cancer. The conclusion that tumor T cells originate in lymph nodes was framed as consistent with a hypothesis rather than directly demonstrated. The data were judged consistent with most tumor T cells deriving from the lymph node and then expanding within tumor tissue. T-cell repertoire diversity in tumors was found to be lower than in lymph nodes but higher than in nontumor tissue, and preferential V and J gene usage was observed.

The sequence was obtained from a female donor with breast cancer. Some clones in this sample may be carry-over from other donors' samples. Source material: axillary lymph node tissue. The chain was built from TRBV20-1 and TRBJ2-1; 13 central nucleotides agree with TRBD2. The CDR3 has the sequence CSASTSGRANEQFF. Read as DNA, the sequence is TGCAGTGCGAGTACTAGCGGGAGGGCCAATGAGCAGTTCTTC.